The T cell receptor beta chain described here comes from a study of T cell repertoires in cytomegalovirus infection. Overall study: Alongside well-studied HLA-B-restricted CMV epitopes, recently identified HLA-C-restricted CMV epitopes were also used. Indicated by public TCR beta signatures were CMV infection and matching HLA type. Study observations and caveats: CMV carriers having the relevant HLA were flagged by cumulative public TCR beta family frequency. HLA-C-restricted CMV-specific TCR beta clonotypes prevailed in the ex vivo response.

The CDR3 length is 14 residues. J gave up 6 bases and V 1 base, and 2 bases lay outside the gene matches. CDR1 is GTSNPN and CDR2 is SVGIG in the germline V gene (reference sequence). Regarding this clonotype: The antigen is not known.

One entry per CDR3 protein, called by TCRdb with MiXCR from the reads. The data show about half a million distinct CDR3 sequences, 30% to 40% seen once. The TCR sequence derives from a human donor in good health (CMV status not recorded). Some clones in this sample may be carry-over from other donors' samples. Specimen: cultured PBMCs, collected from culture after CMV antigen stimulation. This rearrangement joins TRBV30 to TRBJ2-3; 12 nucleotides line up with TRBD2. CDR3 bases: TGTGCCTGGAGTGCCACTAGCGGGAGGGATACGCAGTATTTT. Protein sequence: CAWSATSGRDTQYF.